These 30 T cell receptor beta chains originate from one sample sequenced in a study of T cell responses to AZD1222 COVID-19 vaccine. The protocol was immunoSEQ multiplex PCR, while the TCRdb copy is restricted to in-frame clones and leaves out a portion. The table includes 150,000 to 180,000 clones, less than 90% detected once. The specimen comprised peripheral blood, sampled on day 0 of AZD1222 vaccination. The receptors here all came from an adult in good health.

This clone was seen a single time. The CDR3 loop is CASSVGQLNNSPLHF. Written as DNA, the CDR3 is TGTGCCAGCAGCGTCGGACAGCTCAATAATTCACCCCTCCACTTT. The chain recombines TRBV9 with TRBJ1-6; possible D gene TRBD1, 6 bases. The V end lost 2 bases, the J end lost 5 bases, and 11 bases lay between the germline ends. The CDR3 has 15 amino acids. Germline CDR1 SGDLS, CDR2 YYNGEE.

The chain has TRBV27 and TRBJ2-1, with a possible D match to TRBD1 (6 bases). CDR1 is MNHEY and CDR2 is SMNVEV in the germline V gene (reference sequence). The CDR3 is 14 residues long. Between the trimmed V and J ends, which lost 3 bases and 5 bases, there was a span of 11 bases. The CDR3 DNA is TGTGCCAGCAGTTTTTGGGGGCGTCACAATGAGCAGTTCTTC. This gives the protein CASSFWGRHNEQFF.

The CDR3 reads CASSLDLGGRGTEAFF. CDR3 nucleotide sequence: TGTGCCAGCAGCTTAGACCTCGGTGGCAGGGGAACCGAAGCTTTCTTT. The chain employs TRBV7-2 and TRBJ1-1; D might be TRBD1 (6 bases). V lost 1 base, J lost 8 bases, and 20 bases lay in between. The CDR3 sequence is 16 residues long. Germline CDR1 SGHTA, CDR2 FQGNSA.

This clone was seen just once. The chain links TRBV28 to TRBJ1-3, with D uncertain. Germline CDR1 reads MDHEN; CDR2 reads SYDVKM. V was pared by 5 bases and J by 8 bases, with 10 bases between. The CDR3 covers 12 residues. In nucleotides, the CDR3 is TGTGCCAGCAGTGTCTCGGGAGACACCATATATTTT. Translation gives CASSVSGDTIYF.

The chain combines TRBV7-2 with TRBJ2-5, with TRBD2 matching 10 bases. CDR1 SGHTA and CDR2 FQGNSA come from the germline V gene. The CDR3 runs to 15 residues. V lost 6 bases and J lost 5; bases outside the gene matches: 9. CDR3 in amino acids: CASRGSSGGRETQYF. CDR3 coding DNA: TGTGCCAGCAGAGGGTCTAGCGGGGGTCGTGAGACCCAGTACTTC.

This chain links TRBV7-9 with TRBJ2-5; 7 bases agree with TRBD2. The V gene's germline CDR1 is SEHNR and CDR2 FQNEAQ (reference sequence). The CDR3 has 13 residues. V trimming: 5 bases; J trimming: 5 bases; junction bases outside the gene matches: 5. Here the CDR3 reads CASSPSGGETQYF. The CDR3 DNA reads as TGTGCCAGCAGCCCATCCGGGGGGGAGACCCAGTACTTC.

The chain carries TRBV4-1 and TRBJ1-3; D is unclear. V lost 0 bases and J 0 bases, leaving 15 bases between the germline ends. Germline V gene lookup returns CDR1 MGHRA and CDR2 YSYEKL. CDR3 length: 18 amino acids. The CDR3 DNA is TGCGCCAGCAGCCAAGATCCAAGGGTCCCCCTCTCTGGAAACACCATATATTTT. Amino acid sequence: CASSQDPRVPLSGNTIYF.

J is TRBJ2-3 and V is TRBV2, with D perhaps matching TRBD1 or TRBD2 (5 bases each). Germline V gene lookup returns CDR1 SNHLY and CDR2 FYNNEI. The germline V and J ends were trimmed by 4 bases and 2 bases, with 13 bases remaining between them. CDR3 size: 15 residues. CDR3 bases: TGTGCCAGCAGTGGTGGGACGGCCCCCACAGATACGCAGTATTTT. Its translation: CASSGGTAPTDTQYF.

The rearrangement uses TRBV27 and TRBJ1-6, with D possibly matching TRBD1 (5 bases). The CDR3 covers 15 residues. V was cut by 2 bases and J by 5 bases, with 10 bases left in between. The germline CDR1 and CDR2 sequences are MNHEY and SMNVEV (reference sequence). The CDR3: CASSLVRGNNSPLHF. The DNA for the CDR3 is TGTGCCAGCAGTTTAGTTCGGGGGAATAATTCACCCCTCCACTTT.

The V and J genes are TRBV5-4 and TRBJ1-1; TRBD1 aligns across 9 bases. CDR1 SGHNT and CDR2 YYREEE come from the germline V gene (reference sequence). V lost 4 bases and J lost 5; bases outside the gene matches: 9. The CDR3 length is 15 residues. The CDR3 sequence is CASSKGQGARTEAFF. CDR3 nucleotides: TGTGCCAGCAGCAAGGGACAGGGTGCTCGAACTGAAGCTTTCTTT.

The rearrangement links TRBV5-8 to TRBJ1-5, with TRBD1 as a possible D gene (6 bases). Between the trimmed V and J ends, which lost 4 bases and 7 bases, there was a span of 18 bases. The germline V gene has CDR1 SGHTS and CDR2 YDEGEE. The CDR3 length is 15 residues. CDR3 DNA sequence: TGTGCCAGCAGCCCGAATTCAGGGGTTGGCCAGCCCCAGCATTTT. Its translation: CASSPNSGVGQPQHF.

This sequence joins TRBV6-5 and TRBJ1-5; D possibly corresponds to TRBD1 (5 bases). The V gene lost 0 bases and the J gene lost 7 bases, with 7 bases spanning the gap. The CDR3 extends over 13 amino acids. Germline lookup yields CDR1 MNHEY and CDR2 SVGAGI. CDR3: CASSYSRQQPQHF. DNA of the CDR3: TGTGCCAGCAGTTACTCCAGACAGCAGCCCCAGCATTTT.

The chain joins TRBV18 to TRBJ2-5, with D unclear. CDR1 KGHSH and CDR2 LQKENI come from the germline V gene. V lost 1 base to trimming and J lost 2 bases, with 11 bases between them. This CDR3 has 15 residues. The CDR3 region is CASSPRVGSQETQYF. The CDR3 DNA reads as TGTGCCAGCTCACCACGGGTCGGATCTCAAGAGACCCAGTACTTC.

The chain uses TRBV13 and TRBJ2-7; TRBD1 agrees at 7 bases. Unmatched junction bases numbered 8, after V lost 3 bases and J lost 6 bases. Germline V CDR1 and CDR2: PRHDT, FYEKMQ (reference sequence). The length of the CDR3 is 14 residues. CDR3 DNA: TGTGCCAGCAGCTTCGGCCAGGGGGTGGCCGAGCAGTACTTC. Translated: CASSFGQGVAEQYF.

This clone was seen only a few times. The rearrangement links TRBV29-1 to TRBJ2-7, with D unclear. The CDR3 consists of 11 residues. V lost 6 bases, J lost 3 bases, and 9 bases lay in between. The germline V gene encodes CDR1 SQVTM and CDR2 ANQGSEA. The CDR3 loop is CSVISRYEQYF. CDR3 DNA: TGCAGCGTAATAAGCCGCTACGAGCAGTACTTC.

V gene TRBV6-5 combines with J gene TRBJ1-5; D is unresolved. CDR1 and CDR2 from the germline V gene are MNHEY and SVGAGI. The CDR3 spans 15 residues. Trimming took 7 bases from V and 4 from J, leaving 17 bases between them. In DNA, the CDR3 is TGTGCCAGCATGCCCCTGGCCCGAACTAATCAGCCCCAGCATTTT. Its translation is CASMPLARTNQPQHF.

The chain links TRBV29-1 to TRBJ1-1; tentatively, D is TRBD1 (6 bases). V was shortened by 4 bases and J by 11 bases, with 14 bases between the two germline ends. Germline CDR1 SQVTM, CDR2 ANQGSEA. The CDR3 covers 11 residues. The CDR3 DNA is TGCAGCGTTGTTCGTAGGGGGTTGGCTTTCTTT. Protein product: CSVVRRGLAFF.

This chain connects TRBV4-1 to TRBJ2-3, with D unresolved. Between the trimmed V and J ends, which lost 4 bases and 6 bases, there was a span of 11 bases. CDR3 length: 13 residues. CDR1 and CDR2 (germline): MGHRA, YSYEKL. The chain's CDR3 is CASSLWVRDTQYF. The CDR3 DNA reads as TGCGCCAGCAGCCTTTGGGTGAGGGATACGCAGTATTTT.

Here the CDR3 reads CASTYSPGVYEQYF. CDR3 bases: TGTGCCAGCACCTATTCCCCAGGGGTCTACGAGCAGTACTTC. The chain employs TRBV11-2 and TRBJ2-7; weak D call: TRBD1 (6 bases). Deletions cut 7 bases from V and 3 bases from J, with 16 bases between. Germline CDR1 is SGHAT and CDR2 is FQNNGV. The CDR3 covers 14 residues.

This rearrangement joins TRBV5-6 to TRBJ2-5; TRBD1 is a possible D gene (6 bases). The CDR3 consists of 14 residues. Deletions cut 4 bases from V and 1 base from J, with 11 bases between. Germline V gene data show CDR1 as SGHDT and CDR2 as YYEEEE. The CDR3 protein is CASSRTDFQETQYF. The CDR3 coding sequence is TGTGCCAGCAGCAGGACAGATTTCCAAGAGACCCAGTACTTC.

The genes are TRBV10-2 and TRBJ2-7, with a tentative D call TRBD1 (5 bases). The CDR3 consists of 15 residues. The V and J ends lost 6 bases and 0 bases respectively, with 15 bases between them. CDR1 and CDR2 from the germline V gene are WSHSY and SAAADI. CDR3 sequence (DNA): TGCGCCAGCAGCCAACAGGTGACAGCCTCCTACGAGCAGTACTTC. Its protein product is CASSQQVTASYEQYF.

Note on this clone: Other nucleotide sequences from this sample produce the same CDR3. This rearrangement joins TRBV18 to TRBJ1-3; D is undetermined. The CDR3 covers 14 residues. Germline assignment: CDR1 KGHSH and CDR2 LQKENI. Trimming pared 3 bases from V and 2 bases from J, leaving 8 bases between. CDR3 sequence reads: CASSPERTGNTIYF. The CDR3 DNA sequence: TGTGCCAGCTCACCGGAACGGACTGGAAACACCATATATTTT.

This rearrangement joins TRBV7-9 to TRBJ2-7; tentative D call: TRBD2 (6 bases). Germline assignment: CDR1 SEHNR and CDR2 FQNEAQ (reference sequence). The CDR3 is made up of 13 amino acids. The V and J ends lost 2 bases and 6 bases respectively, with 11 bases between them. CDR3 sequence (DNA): TGTGCCAGCAGCTTACTGCAGGGAGGCGAGCAGTACTTC. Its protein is CASSLLQGGEQYF.

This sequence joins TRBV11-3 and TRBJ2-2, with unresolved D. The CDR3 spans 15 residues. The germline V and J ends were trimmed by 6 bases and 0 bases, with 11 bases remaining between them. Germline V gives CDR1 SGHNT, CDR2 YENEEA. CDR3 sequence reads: CASSHGSANTGELFF. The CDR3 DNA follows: TGTGCCAGCAGTCACGGGTCCGCGAACACCGGGGAGCTGTTTTTT.

The CDR3 coding sequence is TGTGCCATCGGCAACAGGGGCGCGGGTGAGCAGTTCTTC. As protein: CAIGNRGAGEQFF. V gene TRBV10-3 combines with J gene TRBJ2-1; TRBD1 matches at 7 bases. With 8 bases clipped from V and 9 bases from J, the junction kept 10 bases outside the gene matches. CDR1 is ENHRY and CDR2 is SYGVKD in the germline V gene. This CDR3 contains 13 residues.

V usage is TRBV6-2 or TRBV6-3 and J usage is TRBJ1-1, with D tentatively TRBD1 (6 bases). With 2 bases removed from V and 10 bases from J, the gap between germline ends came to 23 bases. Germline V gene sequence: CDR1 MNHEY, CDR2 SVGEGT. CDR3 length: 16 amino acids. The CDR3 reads CASSYPNLDRQRGAFF. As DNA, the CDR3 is TGTGCCAGCAGTTACCCGAATCTCGACAGGCAGAGGGGAGCTTTCTTT.

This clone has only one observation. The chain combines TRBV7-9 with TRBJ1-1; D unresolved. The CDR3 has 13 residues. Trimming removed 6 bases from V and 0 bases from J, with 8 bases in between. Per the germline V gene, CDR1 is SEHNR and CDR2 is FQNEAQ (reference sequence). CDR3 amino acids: CASRRLMNTEAFF. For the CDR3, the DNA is TGTGCCAGCAGGCGACTGATGAACACTGAAGCTTTCTTT. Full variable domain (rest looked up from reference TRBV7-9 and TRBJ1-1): DTGVSQNPRHKITKRGQNVTFRCDPISEHNRLYWYRQTLGQGPEFLTYFQNEAQLEKSRLLSDRFSAERPKGSFSTLEIQRTEQGDSAMYLCASRRLMNTEAFFGQGTRLTVV.

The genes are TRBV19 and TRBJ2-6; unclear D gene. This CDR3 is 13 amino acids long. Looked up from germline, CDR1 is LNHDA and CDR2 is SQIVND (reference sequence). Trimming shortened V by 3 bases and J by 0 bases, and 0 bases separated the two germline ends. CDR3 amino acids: CASSISGANVLTF. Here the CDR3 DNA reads TGTGCCAGTAGTATCTCTGGGGCCAACGTCCTGACTTTC.

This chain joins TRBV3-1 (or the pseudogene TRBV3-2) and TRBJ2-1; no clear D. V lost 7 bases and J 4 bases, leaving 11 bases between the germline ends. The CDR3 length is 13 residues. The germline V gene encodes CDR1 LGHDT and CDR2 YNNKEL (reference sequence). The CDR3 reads CASTLWSYNEQFF. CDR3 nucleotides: TGTGCCAGCACCCTATGGAGTTACAATGAGCAGTTCTTC.

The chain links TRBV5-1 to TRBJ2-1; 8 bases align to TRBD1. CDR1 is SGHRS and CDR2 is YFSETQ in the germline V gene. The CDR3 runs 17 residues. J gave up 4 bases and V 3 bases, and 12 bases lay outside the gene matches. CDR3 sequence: CASSSILTGGQYNEQFF. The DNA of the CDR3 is TGCGCCAGCAGCTCCATACTCACAGGGGGGCAATACAATGAGCAGTTCTTC. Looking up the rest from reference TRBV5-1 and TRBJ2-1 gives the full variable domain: KAGVTQTPRYLIKTRGQQVTLSCSPISGHRSVSWYQQTPGQGLQFLFEYFSETQRNKGNFPGRFSGRQFSNSRSEMNVSTLELGDSALYLCASSSILTGGQYNEQFFGPGTRLTVL.